This T cell receptor beta chain derives from a study of PD-1 blockade in mismatch repair-deficient tumors. TCRs were sequenced from a few patients responding to pembrolizumab. TCRdb's table, derived via immunoSEQ multiplex PCR, lists solely in-frame clones and lacks some. The top ten hold about an eighth of the sample, which has about 120,000 clones, about nine tenths seen once. Trimming removed 7 bases from V and 4 bases from J, with 11 bases in between. Per the germline V gene, CDR1 is DFQATT and CDR2 is SNEGSKA (reference sequence). CDR3 length: 11 amino acids. The material was peripheral blood, obtained roughly 70 weeks after starting pembrolizumab. This chain uses TRBV20-1 with TRBJ2-7, with D possibly TRBD1 on 6 matching bases. This sequence was found in an adult with mismatch repair-deficient cancer. The CDR3 DNA reads as TGCAGTGTTAATCAGGGGTACGAGCAGTACTTC. Protein sequence: CSVNQGYEQYF.